The 26 T cell receptor beta chains listed next were all sequenced from one sample in a study of T cell responses to AZD1222 COVID-19 vaccine. Assay: immunoSEQ multiplex PCR; the TCRdb copy retains only in-frame clones and omits some. The sample includes about 160,000 clones, approximately 91% of them seen just once. This sample comprised peripheral blood, obtained on day 0 of AZD1222 vaccination. The receptors here all came from an adult in good health.

The chain uses TRBV7-2 and TRBJ1-1, with D possibly matching TRBD1 (5 bases). V was clipped by 1 base and J by 1 base, with 10 bases between them. Per germline, CDR1 SGHTA and CDR2 FQGNSA. The CDR3 has 15 residues. CDR3 in amino acids: CASSLGGKPNTEAFF. CDR3 sequence (DNA): TGTGCCAGCAGCTTAGGGGGCAAACCGAACACTGAAGCTTTCTTT.

The V and J genes are TRBV6-2 or TRBV6-3 and TRBJ2-5; D is possibly TRBD1 or TRBD2 (5 bases each). Trimming removed 1 base from V and 2 bases from J, with 8 bases in between. CDR1 is MNHEY, CDR2 SVGEGT, per germline. This CDR3 has 14 residues. The CDR3 DNA sequence: TGTGCCAGCAGTTACTTGAGGGGTCAAGAGACCCAGTACTTC. Translating it yields CASSYLRGQETQYF.

The chain carries TRBV6-5 and TRBJ1-1, with 7 bases identical to TRBD1. Looked up from germline, CDR1 is MNHEY and CDR2 is SVGAGI. This CDR3 is built from 13 residues. The V segment lost 5 bases and the J segment 6 bases; nucleotides outside the gene matches: 6. The CDR3 protein is CASSRPDRPEAFF. Here the CDR3 DNA reads TGTGCCAGCAGTCGACCGGACAGGCCTGAAGCTTTCTTT.

This chain uses TRBV7-2 with TRBJ2-7; TRBD2 is a possible D gene (5 bases). Germline V gene sequence: CDR1 SGHTA, CDR2 FQGNSA. The V end lost 5 bases, the J end lost 4 bases, and 9 bases lay between the germline ends. CDR3 length equals 12 residues. The CDR3 DNA reads TGTGCCAGCAGCACAAGCGGATACGAGCAGTACTTC. Amino acids: CASSTSGYEQYF. The complete variable domain, with remaining parts taken from reference TRBV7-2 and TRBJ2-7, reads GAGVSQSPSNKVTEKGKDVELRCDPISGHTALYWYRQSLGQGLEFLIYFQGNSAPDKSGLPSDRFSAERTGGSVSTLTIQRTQQEDSAVYLCASSTSGYEQYFGPGTRLTVT.

The chain uses TRBV27 and TRBJ2-3, with 8 bases identical to TRBD2. Trimming at V came to 4 bases and at J to 1 base, leaving 22 bases not matched to a gene. The V gene's germline CDR1 is MNHEY and CDR2 SMNVEV (reference sequence). This CDR3 contains 21 residues. The CDR3 here is CASSSGYGTSGPFWGTDTQYF. The CDR3 bases are TGTGCCAGCAGTTCAGGTTACGGAACTAGCGGCCCTTTCTGGGGCACAGATACGCAGTATTTT.

The chain employs TRBV15 and TRBJ1-2; D is perhaps TRBD1 (5 bases). There are 15 residues in the CDR3. Trimming took 1 base from V and 2 from J, leaving 11 bases between them. Per the germline V gene, CDR1 is LNHNV and CDR2 is YYDKDF (reference sequence). The CDR3 DNA follows: TGTGCCACCAGCAGAGCAGTGGGGGGGAACTATGGCTACACCTTC. Its protein is CATSRAVGGNYGYTF.

This chain links TRBV5-4 with TRBJ1-1; D is undetermined. V lost 0 bases, J lost 8 bases, and 17 bases lay in between. The germline V gene encodes CDR1 SGHNT and CDR2 YYREEE (reference sequence). This CDR3 has 15 amino acids. CDR3 sequence: CASSLGDQFRAEAFF. CDR3 DNA sequence: TGTGCCAGCAGCTTGGGAGATCAATTTCGGGCCGAAGCTTTCTTT.

V gene TRBV7-9 combines with J gene TRBJ2-7; 8 nucleotides align to TRBD1. With V trimmed by 5 bases and J by 3 bases, 6 bases remained unmatched. This CDR3 spans 14 amino acids. Germline V CDR1 and CDR2: SEHNR, FQNEAQ (reference sequence). CDR3 sequence reads: CASSQLGTGYEQYF. DNA for the CDR3: TGTGCCAGCAGCCAATTAGGGACAGGCTACGAGCAGTACTTC.

The chain employs TRBV5-5 and TRBJ1-1; TRBD1 might be the D (5 bases). The CDR3 extends over 13 amino acids. V lost 7 bases and J 3 bases, leaving 13 bases between the germline ends. Germline CDR1 is SGHKS and CDR2 is YYEKEE (reference sequence). CDR3 in amino acids: CASYNTGDTEAFF. The CDR3 region has the DNA TGTGCCAGCTACAATACAGGTGACACTGAAGCTTTCTTT.

The chain links TRBV30 to TRBJ1-5; 7 bases match TRBD1. CDR1 and CDR2 from the germline V gene are GTSNPN and SVGIG (reference sequence). Losses at the gene ends were 0 bases for V and 4 bases for J; bases not matched to a gene: 18. This CDR3 contains 19 residues. The CDR3 DNA reads TGTGCCTGGAGTGTACGTTTTATCGACAGGGTAGGGCCTAATCAGCCCCAGCATTTT. Protein product: CAWSVRFIDRVGPNQPQHF. The variable domain in full, completed from reference TRBV30 and TRBJ1-5, reads SQTIHQWPATLVQPVGSPLSLECTVEGTSNPNLYWYRQAAGRGLQLLFYSVGIGQISSEVPQNLSASRPQDRQFILSSKKLLLSDSGFYLCAWSVRFIDRVGPNQPQHFGDGTRLSIL.

The chain carries TRBV24-1 and TRBJ2-6; 7 nucleotides match TRBD1. This CDR3 contains 17 residues. Germline V gene lookup returns CDR1 KGHDR and CDR2 SFDVKD. J gave up 0 bases and V 6 bases, and 7 bases lay outside the gene matches. CDR3 coding DNA: TGTGCCACCAGTAATCGGGACAGTCGCTCTGGGGCCAACGTCCTGACTTTC. It translates to CATSNRDSRSGANVLTF.

This clone occurred a few times. The chain uses TRBV5-6 and TRBJ1-5; 10 bases agree with TRBD1. Looked up from germline, CDR1 is SGHDT and CDR2 is YYEEEE. V shed 4 bases and J 5 bases; nucleotides not matched to a gene: 15. CDR3 length: 18 residues. The CDR3 is CASSLWGGQGLYDQPQHF. The CDR3 DNA is TGTGCCAGCAGCCTTTGGGGGGGACAGGGGCTGTATGATCAGCCCCAGCATTTT.

CDR3 coding DNA: TGCGCCAGCAGCTTGCCGCTTGGAGATGAAAAACTGTTTTTT. This encodes CASSLPLGDEKLFF. V usage is TRBV5-1 and J usage is TRBJ1-4; D remains ambiguous. Trimming shortened V by 1 base and J by 6 bases, and 10 bases separated the two germline ends. Germline V gene data show CDR1 as SGHRS and CDR2 as YFSETQ. The CDR3 loop spans 14 amino acids.

This chain connects TRBV6-2 or TRBV6-3 to TRBJ1-5; maybe TRBD1 (5 bases). The CDR3 runs to 14 residues. CDR1 MNHEY and CDR2 SVGEGT come from the germline V gene. Deletions cut 5 bases from V and 2 bases from J, with 10 bases between. In DNA form, the CDR3 reads TGTGCCAGCAGTACCGGGACTCGCAATCAGCCCCAGCATTTT. Translation gives CASSTGTRNQPQHF.

This clone appeared a few times. The gene calls are TRBV6-4 and TRBJ2-6; D is unclear. CDR1 is MRHNA, CDR2 SNTAGT, per germline. The CDR3 covers 13 residues. Trimming cost V 0 bases and J 3 bases, with 0 bases left between them. The CDR3 loop reads CASSDSGANVLTF. CDR3 sequence (DNA): TGTGCCAGCAGTGACTCTGGGGCCAACGTCCTGACTTTC.

The chain joins TRBV27 to TRBJ1-5; D is unresolved. CDR3 length equals 13 residues. Deletions cut 3 bases from V and 9 bases from J, with 12 bases between. Per the germline V gene, CDR1 is MNHEY and CDR2 is SMNVEV (reference sequence). CDR3 residues: CASSFGTGRPQHF. DNA of the CDR3: TGTGCCAGCAGTTTTGGCACCGGTAGGCCCCAGCATTTT.

J is TRBJ2-7 and V is TRBV10-3; 8 bases are shared with TRBD2. This CDR3 is built from 13 residues. The V gene end was trimmed by 5 bases and the J gene end by 5 bases; junction bases not matched to a gene: 5. Looked up from germline, CDR1 is ENHRY and CDR2 is SYGVKD. CDR3 nucleotides: TGTGCCATCAGTCGCCGGGGGGGTGACGAGCAGTACTTC. This translates into CAISRRGGDEQYF.

This clone was recorded only once. The V and J genes are TRBV12-3 or TRBV12-4 and TRBJ2-7, with unresolved D. This CDR3 has 11 amino acids. Trimming cost V 6 bases and J 4 bases, with 7 bases left between them. CDR3 amino acids: CASSWKYEQYF. The CDR3 region has the DNA TGTGCCAGCAGCTGGAAATACGAGCAGTACTTC.

V usage is TRBV29-1 and J usage is TRBJ2-1, with 10 bases identical to TRBD1. CDR1 and CDR2 from the germline V gene are SQVTM and ANQGSEA. Losses at the gene ends were 4 bases for V and 9 bases for J; bases not matched to a gene: 6. The CDR3 length is 13 residues. The CDR3 region is CSVGVGTGAEQFF. The CDR3 coding sequence is TGCAGCGTTGGTGTGGGGACAGGGGCTGAGCAGTTCTTC.

Only one count was recorded for this clone. This chain links TRBV4-1 with TRBJ1-3; no clear D gene. Germline CDR1 reads MGHRA; CDR2 reads YSYEKL. The CDR3 is 15 residues long. Trimming left V 6 bases short and J 0 bases short, with 12 bases between. CDR3 protein: CASSLPSGSGNTIYF. The CDR3 nucleotides are TGCGCCAGCAGTTTGCCCAGCGGCTCTGGAAACACCATATATTTT.

The V call is TRBV19, the J call TRBJ2-7; TRBD2 matches 8 bases. This CDR3 is 13 amino acids long. Germline trimming cut 6 bases from V and 7 bases from J; bases unmatched to any gene: 8. Looked up from germline, CDR1 is LNHDA and CDR2 is SQIVND (reference sequence). The CDR3 DNA sequence: TGTGCCAGTAGCGGGAGGGCGGCAGGAGAGCAGTACTTC. Residues: CASSGRAAGEQYF.

This chain connects TRBV14 to TRBJ2-6; no firm D call. Germline CDR1 reads SGHDN; CDR2 reads FVKESK. The V end was cut by 1 base, the J end by 0 bases, with 13 bases between. CDR3 length: 18 amino acids. The CDR3 spells CASSQATLRHSGANVLTF. CDR3 coding DNA: TGTGCCAGCAGCCAAGCTACACTAAGGCACTCTGGGGCCAACGTCCTGACTTTC.

V and J are TRBV27 and TRBJ1-6; no definite D call. This CDR3 is built from 15 residues. Germline V lookup: CDR1 MNHEY, CDR2 SMNVEV (reference sequence). The germline V and J ends were trimmed by 6 bases and 11 bases, with 20 bases remaining between them. The CDR3 bases are TGTGCCAGCAGGGACGTTACGTGGGTTCGGGCACCCCTCCACTTT. Protein product: CASRDVTWVRAPLHF.

V and J are TRBV5-4 and TRBJ2-1; 8 bases map to TRBD2. The germline CDR1 and CDR2 sequences are SGHNT and YYREEE (reference sequence). The ends lost 0 bases at V and 6 bases at J; junction bases unmatched: 5. CDR3 length equals 15 residues. CDR3 region: CASSLGAGEGNEQFF. The CDR3 DNA follows: TGTGCCAGCAGCTTGGGAGCGGGAGAGGGCAATGAGCAGTTCTTC.

The gene calls are TRBV10-2 and TRBJ1-5, with a tentative D call TRBD1 (5 bases). V lost 0 bases and J lost 6, with 12 bases in between. This CDR3 is built from 15 residues. Germline V gene sequence: CDR1 WSHSY, CDR2 SAAADI. CDR3 DNA: TGCGCCAGCAGTGAGTCTAAGGGGTTCGGTCAGCCCCAGCATTTT. Protein sequence: CASSESKGFGQPQHF.

The chain recombines TRBV6-1 with TRBJ1-1; D might be TRBD1 (6 bases). V lost 3 bases and J 0 bases, leaving 8 bases between the germline ends. The CDR3 spans 14 residues. Germline V CDR1 and CDR2: MNHNS, SASEGT. CDR3 amino acids: CASSENRVNTEAFF. As DNA, the CDR3 is TGTGCCAGCAGTGAGAACAGGGTGAACACTGAAGCTTTCTTT.